The source of this T cell receptor beta chain is a study of cytomegalovirus exposure and HLA in healthy donors. Study at large: Out of 300 to 500 genotyped donors, about 76% belonged to the Caucasian-associated ancestry cluster.

Study-wide results and caveats: Most TCR beta V segments were productive about 90% or about 30% of the time in an earlier analysis. The sole available immune exposure information was CMV serostatus.

PCR primers comprised 60 Vbeta and 13 Jbeta primers. Clones were read by immunoSEQ multiplex PCR, and TCRdb kept only the in-frame ones, dropping some. Of some 63,000 clones in the sample, about 80% are singletons; the top ten hold approximately 3.9%. Donors showed nominal health when sampled, although they likely had unrecorded immune exposures. Germline CDR1 reads GTSNPN; CDR2 reads SVGIG (reference sequence). This CDR3 has 14 amino acids. V shed 3 bases, J shed 5 bases, and the junction held 8 bases outside the gene matches. This clone was counted between two and nine times. Its antigen is currently unknown.

The receptor's source is a woman in her 40s in good health and CMV-seronegative. The sample taken for sequencing was PBMCs. The chain joins TRBV30 to TRBJ1-1, with 8 bases lining up with TRBD1. The CDR3 DNA is TGTGCCTGGAGAGGGGGGACAGGATGGACTGAAGCTTTCTTT. This translates into CAWRGGTGWTEAFF. The whole variable domain, remainder taken from reference TRBV30 and TRBJ1-1, is SQTIHQWPATLVQPVGSPLSLECTVEGTSNPNLYWYRQAAGRGLQLLFYSVGIGQISSEVPQNLSASRPQDRQFILSSKKLLLSDSGFYLCAWRGGTGWTEAFFGQGTRLTVV.